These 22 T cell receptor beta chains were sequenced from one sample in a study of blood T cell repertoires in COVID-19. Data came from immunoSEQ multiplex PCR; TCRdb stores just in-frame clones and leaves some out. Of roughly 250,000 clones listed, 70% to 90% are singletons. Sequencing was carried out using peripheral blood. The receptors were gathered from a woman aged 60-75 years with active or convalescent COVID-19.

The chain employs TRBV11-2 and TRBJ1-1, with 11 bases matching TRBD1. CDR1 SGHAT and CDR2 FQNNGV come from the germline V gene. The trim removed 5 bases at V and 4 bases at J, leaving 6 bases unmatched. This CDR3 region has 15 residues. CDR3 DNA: TGTGCCAGCAGCCCCCGGACAGGGGGCCCCACTGAAGCTTTCTTT. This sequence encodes CASSPRTGGPTEAFF.

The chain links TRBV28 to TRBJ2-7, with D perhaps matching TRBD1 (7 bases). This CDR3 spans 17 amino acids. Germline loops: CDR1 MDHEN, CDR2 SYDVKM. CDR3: CAQGGHSKHWTGYEQYV. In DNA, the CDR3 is TGTGCTCAGGGGGGTCACTCTAAACACTGGACGGGCTACGAGCAGTACGTC.

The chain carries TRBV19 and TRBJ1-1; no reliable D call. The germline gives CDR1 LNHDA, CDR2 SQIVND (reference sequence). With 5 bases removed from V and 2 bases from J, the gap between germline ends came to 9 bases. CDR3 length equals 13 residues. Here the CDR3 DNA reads TGTGCCAGTAGTTCCACAGTAAACACTGAAGCTTTCTTT. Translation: CASSSTVNTEAFF.

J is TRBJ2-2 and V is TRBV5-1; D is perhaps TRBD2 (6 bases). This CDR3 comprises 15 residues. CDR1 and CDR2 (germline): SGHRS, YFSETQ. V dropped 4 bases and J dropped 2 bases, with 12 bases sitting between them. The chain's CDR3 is CASSPREDNTGELFF. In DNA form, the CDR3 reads TGCGCCAGCAGCCCGAGGGAGGATAACACCGGGGAGCTGTTTTTT.

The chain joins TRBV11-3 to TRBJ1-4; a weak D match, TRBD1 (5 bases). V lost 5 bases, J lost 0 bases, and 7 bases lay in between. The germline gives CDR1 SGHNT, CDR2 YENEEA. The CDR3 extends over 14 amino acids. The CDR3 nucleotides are TGTGCCAGCAGCCCGACAGCAACTAATGAAAAACTGTTTTTT. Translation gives CASSPTATNEKLFF.

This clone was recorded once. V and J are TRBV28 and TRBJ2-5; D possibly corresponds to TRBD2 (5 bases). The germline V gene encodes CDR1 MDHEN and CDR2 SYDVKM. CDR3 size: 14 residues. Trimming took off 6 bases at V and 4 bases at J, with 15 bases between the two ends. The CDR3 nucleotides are TGTGCCAGCAGCCGGGATCTTCGAGGAGAGACCCAGTACTTC. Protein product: CASSRDLRGETQYF.

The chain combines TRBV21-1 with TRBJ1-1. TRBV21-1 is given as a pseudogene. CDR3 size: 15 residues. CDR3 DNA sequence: TGTGCCAGCAGCAAGGGTATGGGAGTGGACACTGAAGCTTTCTTT. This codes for CASSKGMGVDTEAFF.

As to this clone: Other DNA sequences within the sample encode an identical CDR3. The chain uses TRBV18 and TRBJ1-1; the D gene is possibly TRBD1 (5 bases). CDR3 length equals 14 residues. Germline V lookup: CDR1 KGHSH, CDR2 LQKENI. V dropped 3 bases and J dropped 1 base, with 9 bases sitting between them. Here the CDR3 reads CASSPGLQNTEAFF. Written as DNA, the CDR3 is TGTGCCAGCTCACCGGGACTCCAGAACACTGAAGCTTTCTTT. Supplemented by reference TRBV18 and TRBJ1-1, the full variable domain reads NAGVMQNPRHLVRRRGQEARLRCSPMKGHSHVYWYRQLPEEGLKFMVYLQKENIIDESGMPKERFSAEFPKEGPSILRIQQVVRGDSAAYFCASSPGLQNTEAFFGQGTRLTVV.

The CDR3 sequence: CASSPGDPGNEQFF. CDR3 bases: TGCGCCAGCAGCCCTGGGGATCCGGGGAATGAGCAGTTCTTC. The V call is TRBV5-1, the J call TRBJ2-1, with D perhaps TRBD2 (5 bases). The CDR3 loop spans 14 amino acids. V was trimmed by 4 bases and J by 7 bases, leaving 15 bases between them. Germline V gene sequence: CDR1 SGHRS, CDR2 YFSETQ.

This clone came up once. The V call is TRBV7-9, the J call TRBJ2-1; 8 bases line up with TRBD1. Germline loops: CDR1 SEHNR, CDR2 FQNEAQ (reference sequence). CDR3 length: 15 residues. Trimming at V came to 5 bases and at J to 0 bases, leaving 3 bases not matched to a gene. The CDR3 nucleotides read TGTGCCAGCAGCCCGGGACAGGACTCCTACAATGAGCAGTTCTTC. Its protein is CASSPGQDSYNEQFF.

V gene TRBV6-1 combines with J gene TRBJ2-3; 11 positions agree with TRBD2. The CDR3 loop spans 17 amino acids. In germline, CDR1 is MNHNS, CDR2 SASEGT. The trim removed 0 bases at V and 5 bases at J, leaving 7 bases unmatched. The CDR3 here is CASSEALTSGTLDTQYF. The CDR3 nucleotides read TGTGCCAGCAGTGAAGCCCTGACTAGCGGGACGTTAGATACGCAGTATTTT.

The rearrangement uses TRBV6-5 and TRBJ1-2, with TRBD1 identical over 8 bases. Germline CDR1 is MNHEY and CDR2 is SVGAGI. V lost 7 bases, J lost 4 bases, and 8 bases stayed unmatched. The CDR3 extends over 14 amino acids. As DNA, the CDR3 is TGTGCCAGCAAGGGGGCAGGGACAGGCTATGGCTACACCTTC. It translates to CASKGAGTGYGYTF.

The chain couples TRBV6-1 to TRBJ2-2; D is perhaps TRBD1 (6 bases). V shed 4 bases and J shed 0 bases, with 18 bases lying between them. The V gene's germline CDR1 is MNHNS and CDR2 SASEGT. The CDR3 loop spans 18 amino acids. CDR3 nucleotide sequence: TGTGCCAGCAGTGTCAAACGACAGGACCGCGCGAACACCGGGGAGCTGTTTTTT. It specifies CASSVKRQDRANTGELFF.

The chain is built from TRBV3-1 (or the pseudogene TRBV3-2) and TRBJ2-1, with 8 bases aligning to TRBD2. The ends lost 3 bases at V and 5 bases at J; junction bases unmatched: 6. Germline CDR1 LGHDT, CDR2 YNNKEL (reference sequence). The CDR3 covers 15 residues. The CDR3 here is CASSHRREANNEQFF. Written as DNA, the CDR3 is TGTGCCAGCAGCCACCGGCGGGAGGCCAACAATGAGCAGTTCTTC.

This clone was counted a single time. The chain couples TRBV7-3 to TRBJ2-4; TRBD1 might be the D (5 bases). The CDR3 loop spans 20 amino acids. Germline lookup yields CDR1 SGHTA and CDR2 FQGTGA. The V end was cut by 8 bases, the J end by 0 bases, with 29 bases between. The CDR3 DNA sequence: TGTGCCAGCTCGGTAAGGGCTTGGATACGCTCAGGGCTAGCCAAAAACATTCAGTACTTC. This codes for CASSVRAWIRSGLAKNIQYF.

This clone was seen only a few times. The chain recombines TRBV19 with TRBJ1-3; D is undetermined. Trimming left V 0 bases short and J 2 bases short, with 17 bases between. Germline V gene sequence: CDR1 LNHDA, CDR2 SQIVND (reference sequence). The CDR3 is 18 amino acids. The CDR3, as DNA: TGTGCCAGTAGTATAGATCGAATGGGCAGTATGCCTGGAAACACCATATATTTT. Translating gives CASSIDRMGSMPGNTIYF. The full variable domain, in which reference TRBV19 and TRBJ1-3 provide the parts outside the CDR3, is DGGITQSPKYLFRKEGQNVTLSCEQNLNHDAMYWYRQDPGQGLRLIYYSQIVNDFQKGDIAEGYSVSREKKESFPLTVTSAQKNPTAFYLCASSIDRMGSMPGNTIYFGEGSWLTVV.

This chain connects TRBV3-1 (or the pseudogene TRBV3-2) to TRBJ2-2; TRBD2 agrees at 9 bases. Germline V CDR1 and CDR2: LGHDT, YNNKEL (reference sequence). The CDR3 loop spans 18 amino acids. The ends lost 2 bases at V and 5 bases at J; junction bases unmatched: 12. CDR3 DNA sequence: TGTGCCAGCAGCCAAAGGGGCCAAGCGGGGGGAGGTACCGGGGAGCTGTTTTTT. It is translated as CASSQRGQAGGGTGELFF.

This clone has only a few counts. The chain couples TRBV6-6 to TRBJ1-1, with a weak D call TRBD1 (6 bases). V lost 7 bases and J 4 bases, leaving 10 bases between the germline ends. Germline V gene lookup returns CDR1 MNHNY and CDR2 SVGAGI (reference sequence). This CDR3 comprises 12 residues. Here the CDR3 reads CASTGVATEAFF. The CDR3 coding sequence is TGTGCCAGCACAGGGGTCGCCACTGAAGCTTTCTTT.

Here the CDR3 DNA reads TGTGCCAGCAGCCAAGGACAGGGGACGAACACTGAAGCTTTCTTT. As protein: CASSQGQGTNTEAFF. The V and J genes are TRBV3-1 (or the pseudogene TRBV3-2) and TRBJ1-1; 8 nucleotides agree with TRBD1. Trimming took 1 base from V and 1 from J; bases not matched to a gene: 2. This CDR3 has 15 amino acids. Germline lookup yields CDR1 LGHDT and CDR2 YNNKEL (reference sequence).

The CDR3 region has the DNA TGTGCCAGCAGTATGGGAGGTGGGGGAGGTAGCAATCAGCCCCAGCATTTT. Translating gives CASSMGGGGGSNQPQHF. The V call is TRBV28, the J call TRBJ1-5, with a tentative D call TRBD1 (5 bases). The CDR3 has 17 residues. Germline CDR1 reads MDHEN; CDR2 reads SYDVKM. With 5 bases removed from V and 0 bases from J, the gap between germline ends came to 17 bases.

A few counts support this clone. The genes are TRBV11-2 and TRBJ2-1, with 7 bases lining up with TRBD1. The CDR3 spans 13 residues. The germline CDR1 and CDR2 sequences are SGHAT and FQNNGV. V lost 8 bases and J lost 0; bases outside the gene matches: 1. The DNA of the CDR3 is TGTGCCAGCCGACAGGGCTCCTACAATGAGCAGTTCTTC. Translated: CASRQGSYNEQFF.

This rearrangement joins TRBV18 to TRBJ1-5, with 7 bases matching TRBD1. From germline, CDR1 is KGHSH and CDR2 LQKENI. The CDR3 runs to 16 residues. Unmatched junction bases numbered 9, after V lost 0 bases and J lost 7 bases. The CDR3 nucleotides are TGTGCCAGCTCACCACCTCTTCAGGGGGGCAGACAGCCCCAGCATTTT. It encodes CASSPPLQGGRQPQHF. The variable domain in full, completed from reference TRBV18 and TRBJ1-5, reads NAGVMQNPRHLVRRRGQEARLRCSPMKGHSHVYWYRQLPEEGLKFMVYLQKENIIDESGMPKERFSAEFPKEGPSILRIQQVVRGDSAAYFCASSPPLQGGRQPQHFGDGTRLSIL.